A selection of T cell receptor beta chains follows, all from one sample in a study of cytomegalovirus exposure and HLA in healthy donors. Profiled with immunoSEQ multiplex PCR; TCRdb holds only in-frame clones, not every one. Of some 71,000 clones in the sample, approximately 80% were seen once. Specimen: PBMCs. All receptors come from a young man in good health and CMV-seronegative. Each CDR3 is given with its conserved first and last residue. A D gene is named only where the DNA matches it firmly. Clone size is stated in some rows and not others, as once, few, many or a class when expanded.

j_call,d_call,v_call,clone_size,cdr3_nt,cdr3_aa
TRBJ2-3,TRBD1,TRBV10-1,.,TGCGCCAGCAGCGAAACCGGGACAGGGGAGGCAGATACGCAGTATTTT,CASSETGTGEADTQYF
TRBJ1-6,TRBD1,TRBV30,.,TGTGCCTGGAGACTCGGACAGGGTCAGTACTATAATTCACCCCTCCACTTT,CAWRLGQGQYYNSPLHF
TRBJ2-2,TRBD1,TRBV7-3,few,TGTGCCAGCAGCTTACGACAGGGTGGCACCGGGGAGCTGTTTTTT,CASSLRQGGTGELFF
TRBJ2-2,.,TRBV7-2,once,TGTGCCAGCAGCTTACAGGGTTTCCCCGGGGAGCTGTTTTTT,CASSLQGFPGELFF
TRBJ2-3,TRBD2,TRBV7-3,.,TGTGCCAGCAGCTCAGCGGGGGGCACAGATACGCAGTATTTT,CASSSAGGTDTQYF
TRBJ1-1,.,TRBV19,.,TGTGCCAGTAGTATGACAGGAGACGCGAACACTGAAGCTTTCTTT,CASSMTGDANTEAFF
TRBJ2-1,TRBD1,TRBV9,.,TGTGCCAGCAGCGCCGGACAGGGCTGGGAGCAGTTCTTC,CASSAGQGWEQFF
TRBJ2-2,.,TRBV11-2,.,TGTGCCAGCAGCTTAGGAGGGTACGCACGGGACACCGGGGAGCTGTTTTTT,CASSLGGYARDTGELFF
TRBJ2-1,TRBD1,TRBV19,.,TGTGCCAGTGCTACCGGGACAGGGAAATTCAATGAGCAGTTCTTC,CASATGTGKFNEQFF
TRBJ2-6,.,TRBV30,.,TGTGCCTGGACCCAGGGCGGTAGCTCTGGGGCCAACGTCCTGACTTTC,CAWTQGGSSGANVLTF
TRBJ2-5,.,TRBV19,.,TGTGCCAGTAGTATCCCTAGAGAGACCCAGTACTTC,CASSIPRETQYF
TRBJ2-3,.,TRBV28,.,TGTGCCAGCAGTTCGACAGGTCCAATGGGCCCAGATACGCAGTATTTT,CASSSTGPMGPDTQYF
TRBJ1-6,.,TRBV5-3,.,TGTGCCAGAAGCTTACATACTAGCTCCTATAATTCACCCCTCCACTTT,CARSLHTSSYNSPLHF
TRBJ2-7,TRBD1,TRBV5-4,.,TGTGCCAGCAGCTTGGGGGTGCAGGGGGCTTACGAGCAGTACTTC,CASSLGVQGAYEQYF
TRBJ2-3,TRBD1,TRBV28,once,TGTGCCAGCAGTTCCCAGGGACAGGGCCCTTCAGATACGCAGTATTTT,CASSSQGQGPSDTQYF
TRBJ1-2,TRBD1,TRBV5-1,.,TGCGCCAGCGGCACAGGGGCGACGGACTATGGCTACACCTTC,CASGTGATDYGYTF
TRBJ2-3,TRBD1,TRBV4-3,.,TGCGCCAGCAGCCAAGTGGAAACAGGGGTTAGCACAGATACGCAGTATTTT,CASSQVETGVSTDTQYF
TRBJ1-2,TRBD1,TRBV7-9,.,TGTGCCAGCAGCAGGGGACAGGGGGCGAACTATGGCTACACCTTC,CASSRGQGANYGYTF
TRBJ1-1,.,TRBV6-5,few,TGTGCCAGCAGTTACTCACAGGTGGGCACTGAAGCTTTCTTT,CASSYSQVGTEAFF
TRBJ1-2,.,TRBV10-1,.,TGCGCCAGCATTAAGAGGGCTGGGGTTAACTATGGCTACACCTTC,CASIKRAGVNYGYTF
TRBJ1-5,.,TRBV7-9,.,TGTGCCAGCAGCCTGCCGGGGTCGGGCCAGCCCCAGCATTTT,CASSLPGSGQPQHF
TRBJ1-6,TRBD1,TRBV28,.,TGTGCCAGACAAGCAACCCCAACAACAGGGGGTTGTTCACCCCTCCACTTT,CARQATPTTGGCSPLHF
TRBJ2-3,TRBD1,TRBV7-3,.,TGTGCCAGCAGACGTAATTCAGGGGGCGGCACAGATACGCAGTATTTT,CASRRNSGGGTDTQYF
TRBJ1-6,TRBD1,TRBV6-5,.,TGTACCAGCAGCCCACAGGGGAGGAATTCACCCCTCCACTTT,CTSSPQGRNSPLHF
TRBJ2-2,.,TRBV6-1,.,TGTGCCAGCAGTGAAGTCAGGGGCGCCACCGGGGAGCTGTTTTTT,CASSEVRGATGELFF
TRBJ1-2,.,TRBV10-1,.,TGCGCCAGCAGTGAGGAGGGCGCGTCCTATGGCTACACCTTC,CASSEEGASYGYTF
TRBJ2-2,.,TRBV15,.,TGTGCCACCGGGCAGGGCGACACCGGGGAGCTGTTTTTT,CATGQGDTGELFF
TRBJ2-2,TRBD1,TRBV11-3,.,TGTGCCAGCAGCCCGACAGGGGGGAACACCGGGGAGCTGTTTTTT,CASSPTGGNTGELFF
TRBJ2-1,.,TRBV5-6,.,TGTGCCAGCAGCGTACTTAACAATGAGCAGTTCTTC,CASSVLNNEQFF
TRBJ2-5,.,TRBV5-6,.,TGTGCCAGCAGCTTGCTCGCGGGGGAGACCCAGTACTTC,CASSLLAGETQYF
TRBJ2-1,.,TRBV5-1,.,TGCGCCAGCAGCTTGGGTCGGAGCTCCTACAATGAGCAGTTCTTC,CASSLGRSSYNEQFF
TRBJ2-5,.,TRBV7-2,.,TGTGCCAGCAGCCCCACTACGTACCAAGAGACCCAGTACTTC,CASSPTTYQETQYF
TRBJ2-3,.,TRBV6-4,.,TGTGCCAGCAGTGACGGGGGGGCCACAGATACGCAGTATTTT,CASSDGGATDTQYF
TRBJ1-5,TRBD1,TRBV28,.,TGTGCCAGCAGTTTGGGCAGGGGGTCGACACAGCCCCAGCATTTT,CASSLGRGSTQPQHF
TRBJ1-2,.,TRBV2,once,TGTGCCAGTGGACAAAGGGTGAACTATGGCTACACCTTC,CASGQRVNYGYTF
TRBJ2-3,TRBD2,TRBV5-1,few,TGCGCCAGCAGCCGGGGGGCTAGCGGGGAGTCTACGCAGTATTTT,CASSRGASGESTQYF
TRBJ1-5,TRBD1,TRBV10-3,.,TGTGCCATCAGTGAGTCGGGCAGGGGGCCCACTCAGCCCCAGCATTTT,CAISESGRGPTQPQHF
TRBJ2-3,TRBD2,TRBV4-1,.,TGCGCCAGCAGCCAAGATCCCCCCGGCGGGGGGGCAGATACGCAGTATTTT,CASSQDPPGGGADTQYF
TRBJ1-4,.,TRBV6-1,few,TGTGCCAGCAGTGAATTTAGGTTGGAGAAACTGTTTTTT,CASSEFRLEKLFF
TRBJ2-3,.,TRBV6-1,once,TGTGCCAGCGGAGAGGTACTGGGTACGCAGTATTTT,CASGEVLGTQYF
TRBJ1-4,.,TRBV5-1,.,TGCGCCAGCAGCGCGACAGGTTCCAATGAAAAACTGTTTTTT,CASSATGSNEKLFF
TRBJ1-2,TRBD1,TRBV28,.,TGTGCCAGCAGGATACAGGGGGCTAACTATGGCTACACCTTC,CASRIQGANYGYTF
TRBJ2-5,.,TRBV2,.,TGTGCCAGCAGTGAGGTGGCCCATAAGAGGCACTTC,CASSEVAHKRHF
TRBJ2-3,.,TRBV5-1,.,TGCGCCAGCAGCGGGAATAGTCTGGGGGGTGGAATCACAGATACGCAGTATTTT,CASSGNSLGGGITDTQYF
TRBJ1-5,TRBD1,TRBV7-9,.,TGTGCCAGCAGCTTAGGCCGGGACAGGGGTCCTCAGCCCCAGCATTTT,CASSLGRDRGPQPQHF
TRBJ2-3,TRBD2,TRBV19,.,TGTGCCAGTAGTAGTACGGGACTAGCGACAGATACGCAGTATTTT,CASSSTGLATDTQYF
TRBJ2-1,TRBD2,TRBV9,.,TGTGCCAGCGGGACTAGCCCAAACAATGAGCAGTTCTTC,CASGTSPNNEQFF
TRBJ1-4,.,TRBV5-4,once,TGTGCCAGCAGCTTGGTTGGCAGGGGCAATGAAAAACTGTTTTTT,CASSLVGRGNEKLFF